This entry concerns a single T cell receptor beta chain. Its antigen is still unknown. Germline is not matched at one junction end, which may reflect a read error. This entry comes from a study of cytomegalovirus exposure and HLA in healthy donors. As for the study in general: Earlier work reported 95 million to 130 million unique TCR beta sequences from 180 million or so T cells.

The study, taken as a whole, reports: TCR beta sequences reportedly predicted the HLA-A and HLA-B alleles of most subjects accurately. A cluster of highly shared sequence variants was likely a sequencing artifact.

With 60 Vbeta and 13 Jbeta primers, the PCR was carried out. Generated by immunoSEQ multiplex PCR, the TCRdb table keeps only in-frame clones and is missing some. The sample carries 85,000 to 120,000 clones, approximately 77% recorded once. The receptor comes from a male donor in good health and CMV-seropositive. The sequenced sample was PBMCs.

The CDR3 reads CSSSLGGYEQYF. CDR3 bases: TGTTCCAGCAGCTTAGGCGGGTACGAGCAGTACTTC. The chain is built from TRBV7-9 and TRBJ2-7; weak D call: TRBD2 (5 bases). Germline-derived CDR1 and CDR2 are SEHNR and FQNEAQ (reference sequence). This CDR3 comprises 12 residues.